This entry lists 29 T cell receptor beta chains sequenced from one sample in a study of cytomegalovirus exposure and HLA in healthy donors. With 60 Vbeta and 13 Jbeta primers, the PCR was carried out. The protocol was immunoSEQ multiplex PCR, while the TCRdb copy is restricted to in-frame clones and leaves out a portion. Of tens of thousands of clones listed, 73% are singletons. Sequencing was done on a sample of PBMCs. The receptors were gathered from a middle-aged man in good health and CMV-seronegative.

This clone was seen a handful of times. The chain recombines TRBV10-1 with TRBJ2-4; TRBD1 might be the D (6 bases). The CDR3 sequence is 16 residues long. Germline loops: CDR1 WNHNN, CDR2 SYGVQD (reference sequence). The germline V and J ends were trimmed by 5 bases and 0 bases, with 14 bases remaining between them. The CDR3 here is CASSFRDTIAKNIQYF. CDR3 nucleotide sequence: TGCGCCAGCAGTTTCCGGGACACCATAGCCAAAAACATTCAGTACTTC.

This clone has just a few counts. This chain connects TRBV27 to TRBJ1-5, with 10 positions matching TRBD1. V lost 3 bases and J lost 6; bases outside the gene matches: 8. CDR3 length: 16 residues. Germline CDR1 reads MNHEY; CDR2 reads SMNVEV (reference sequence). The chain's CDR3 is CASSFGGTGVRQPQHF. The CDR3 nucleotides are TGTGCCAGCAGTTTTGGAGGGACAGGGGTTCGTCAGCCCCAGCATTTT.

This chain links TRBV9 with TRBJ1-2, with D maybe TRBD1 (5 bases). The germline gives CDR1 SGDLS, CDR2 YYNGEE. The CDR3 has 15 amino acids. Trimming removed 0 bases at V and 5 bases at J, with 14 bases between. As DNA, the CDR3 is TGTGCCAGCAGCGTAGGCAACAGGCCAGGGTATGGCTACACCTTC. This sequence encodes CASSVGNRPGYGYTF.

J is TRBJ1-1 and V is TRBV5-4; D perhaps matches TRBD1 (5 bases). This CDR3 has 14 residues. V was clipped by 4 bases and J by 5 bases, with 15 bases between them. Germline CDR1 and CDR2: SGHNT and YYREEE (reference sequence). CDR3 bases: TGTGCCAGCAGCGCCGGGACGGAGGGTACTGAAGCTTTCTTT. Translated, it gives CASSAGTEGTEAFF.

This chain links TRBV7-9 with TRBJ2-1; 7 nucleotides agree with TRBD2. The CDR3 spans 13 residues. V dropped 11 bases and J dropped 4; count of bases not matched to a gene: 8. The germline CDR1 and CDR2 sequences are SEHNR and FQNEAQ (reference sequence). CDR3 amino acids: CAPAPGGYNEQFF. CDR3 nucleotide sequence: TGTGCCCCGGCGCCGGGGGGTTACAATGAGCAGTTCTTC.

The rearrangement links TRBV15 to TRBJ1-1; D unresolved. The V end was cut by 3 bases, the J end by 1 base, with 3 bases between. This CDR3 comprises 12 residues. Germline-derived CDR1 and CDR2 are LNHNV and YYDKDF (reference sequence). CDR3 protein: CATSSRNTEAFF. The DNA for the CDR3 is TGTGCCACCAGCAGTCGGAACACTGAAGCTTTCTTT.

V is TRBV30 and J is TRBJ1-6; 8 bases align to TRBD1. Losses at the gene ends were 4 bases for V and 9 bases for J; bases not matched to a gene: 5. CDR1 and CDR2 (germline): GTSNPN, SVGIG (reference sequence). This CDR3 has 13 amino acids. For the CDR3, the DNA is TGTGCCTGGAAAGGGGACAGGACTTCACCCCTCCACTTT. This gives the protein CAWKGDRTSPLHF. Using reference TRBV30 and TRBJ1-6 for the parts outside the CDR3, the full variable domain is SQTIHQWPATLVQPVGSPLSLECTVEGTSNPNLYWYRQAAGRGLQLLFYSVGIGQISSEVPQNLSASRPQDRQFILSSKKLLLSDSGFYLCAWKGDRTSPLHFGNGTRLTVT.

The chain uses TRBV5-4 and TRBJ1-3; D may be TRBD1 (5 bases). This CDR3 has 16 amino acids. The V end was cut by 4 bases, the J end by 0 bases, with 14 bases between. Germline-derived CDR1 and CDR2 are SGHNT and YYREEE (reference sequence). The CDR3 sequence: CASSNKQAASGNTIYF. The CDR3 coding sequence is TGTGCCAGCAGCAATAAACAGGCCGCCTCTGGAAACACCATATATTTT.

The V gene is TRBV30, the J gene TRBJ2-7, with 8 bases aligning to TRBD1. The germline CDR1 and CDR2 sequences are GTSNPN and SVGIG (reference sequence). J gave up 2 bases and V 8 bases, and 5 bases lay outside the gene matches. CDR3 length: 12 amino acids. The DNA of the CDR3 is TGTGCCCTAGGACAGGGTACCTACGAGCAGTACTTC. Translation gives CALGQGTYEQYF.

The chain joins TRBV19 to TRBJ1-1; the match to TRBD1 covers 7 bases. CDR3 size: 19 residues. Looked up from germline, CDR1 is LNHDA and CDR2 is SQIVND (reference sequence). V gave up 1 base and J gave up 3 bases; unmatched junction bases: 17. The CDR3 region is CASSIVSWRAGGRHTEAFF. The CDR3, as DNA: TGTGCCAGTAGTATAGTCAGTTGGAGGGCAGGGGGAAGACACACTGAAGCTTTCTTT.

The rearrangement uses TRBV30 and TRBJ1-1; 9 positions match TRBD1. CDR1 and CDR2 (germline): GTSNPN, SVGIG (reference sequence). This CDR3 contains 17 residues. J was trimmed by 1 base and V by 4 bases; bases with no gene match: 13. CDR3 nucleotides: TGTGCCTGGACACATCGACCGGGACAGGGAGGGAACACTGAAGCTTTCTTT. The encoded protein is CAWTHRPGQGGNTEAFF.

The chain recombines TRBV9 with TRBJ2-7, with a possible D match to TRBD2 (6 bases). The CDR3 runs to 14 residues. V lost 4 bases and J lost 3, with 14 bases in between. Germline V gene lookup returns CDR1 SGDLS and CDR2 YYNGEE. CDR3 sequence reads: CASSPRGRIYEQYF. The CDR3 DNA is TGTGCCAGCAGCCCCCGGGGGAGGATCTACGAGCAGTACTTC. Variable domain in full (rest from reference TRBV9 and TRBJ2-7): DSGVTQTPKHLITATGQRVTLRCSPRSGDLSVYWYQQSLDQGLQFLIQYYNGEERAKGNILERFSAQQFPDLHSELNLSSLELGDSALYFCASSPRGRIYEQYFGPGTRLTVT.

The chain is built from TRBV21-1 and TRBJ2-1; TRBD2 is the table's D call, not checked against the DNA. TRBV21-1 is labeled a pseudogene. This CDR3 region has 15 residues. The CDR3 DNA sequence: TGTGCCAGCAGCAAAGGGCGGGGGGCGCGAGATGAGCAGTTCTTC. It yields the protein CASSKGRGARDEQFF.

V is TRBV29-1 and J is TRBJ1-3; TRBD1 matches at 7 bases. The CDR3 runs to 13 residues. J was trimmed by 4 bases and V by 6 bases; bases with no gene match: 6. Germline CDR1 reads SQVTM; CDR2 reads ANQGSEA. The CDR3, as DNA: TGCAGCGTCGCGGGGACAGTAGGAAACACCATATATTTT. As protein: CSVAGTVGNTIYF.

The chain carries TRBV19 and TRBJ2-1, with TRBD2 matching 10 bases. The V gene end was trimmed by 3 bases and the J gene end by 6 bases; junction bases not matched to a gene: 5. This CDR3 has 15 amino acids. Germline assignment: CDR1 LNHDA and CDR2 SQIVND (reference sequence). The CDR3 spells CASSIQSGGANEQFF. CDR3 in DNA: TGTGCCAGTAGTATCCAGAGCGGGGGGGCCAATGAGCAGTTCTTC.

This chain links TRBV5-6 with TRBJ2-3; no reliable D call. The germline V and J ends were trimmed by 4 bases and 6 bases, with 15 bases remaining between them. Germline CDR1 SGHDT, CDR2 YYEEEE. The CDR3 has 14 residues. CDR3 bases: TGTGCCAGCAGCCCCCAGGTGGGTCTGGATACGCAGTATTTT. It encodes CASSPQVGLDTQYF.

The gene calls are TRBV5-1 and TRBJ2-7; D not resolved. CDR1 and CDR2 (germline): SGHRS, YFSETQ. This CDR3 comprises 14 residues. V lost 1 base and J lost 3, with 11 bases in between. As DNA, the CDR3 is TGCGCCAGCAGCTTGACCGCTACCGTCTACGAGCAGTACTTC. Its protein product is CASSLTATVYEQYF.

The chain links TRBV2 to TRBJ2-2; the match to TRBD1 covers 7 bases. Trimming cost V 6 bases and J 6 bases; bases outside gene matches: 7. The CDR3 is 14 residues long. Germline CDR1 is SNHLY and CDR2 is FYNNEI. Written as DNA, the CDR3 is TGTGCCAGCAGGATGGGGACAGTCCCCGGGGAGCTGTTTTTT. As protein: CASRMGTVPGELFF.

In its sample, this clone was seen once. The CDR3 region is CASSEVGDRGDGYTF. In DNA form, the CDR3 reads TGTGCCAGCAGTGAGGTTGGGGACAGGGGAGACGGCTACACCTTC. The chain is built from TRBV2 and TRBJ1-2; 10 bases agree with TRBD1. The CDR3 covers 15 residues. CDR1 and CDR2 (germline): SNHLY, FYNNEI. The V segment lost 3 bases and the J segment 8 bases; nucleotides outside the gene matches: 9.

This clone was counted only a few times. The CDR3 bases are TGTGCCAGCAGTCCCGGGACAGGGAATTCACCCCTCCACTTT. Protein product: CASSPGTGNSPLHF. This chain connects TRBV6-1 to TRBJ1-6; 9 bases map to TRBD1. This CDR3 has 14 residues. The trim removed 5 bases at V and 7 bases at J, leaving 3 bases unmatched. Germline V gene data show CDR1 as MNHNS and CDR2 as SASEGT.

This clone occurred a few times. Different DNA sequences within this sample yield the same CDR3. The V call is TRBV9, the J call TRBJ2-2; 7 bases are a match to TRBD2. V lost 3 bases and J lost 1; bases outside the gene matches: 6. The CDR3 totals 16 residues. Per the germline V gene, CDR1 is SGDLS and CDR2 is YYNGEE. This CDR3 reads CASSAGGGMNTGELFF. The DNA of the CDR3 is TGTGCCAGCAGCGCTGGGGGAGGGATGAACACCGGGGAGCTGTTTTTT. The variable domain in full, with the rest retrieved from reference TRBV9 and TRBJ2-2, is DSGVTQTPKHLITATGQRVTLRCSPRSGDLSVYWYQQSLDQGLQFLIQYYNGEERAKGNILERFSAQQFPDLHSELNLSSLELGDSALYFCASSAGGGMNTGELFFGEGSRLTVL.

The chain has TRBV27 and TRBJ2-2; TRBD1 might be the D (5 bases). Germline lookup yields CDR1 MNHEY and CDR2 SMNVEV (reference sequence). Trimming pared 5 bases from V and 0 bases from J, leaving 10 bases between. The CDR3 extends over 15 amino acids. The DNA for the CDR3 is TGTGCCAGCAGTATTCGACAGACGAACACCGGGGAGCTGTTTTTT. This gives the protein CASSIRQTNTGELFF.

The chain links TRBV11-2 to TRBJ2-3, with 9 bases matching TRBD1. This CDR3 contains 16 residues. J lost 2 bases, V lost 1 base, and 4 bases had no gene match. Germline CDR1 reads SGHAT; CDR2 reads FQNNGV. The CDR3 nucleotides are TGTGCCAGCAGCTTAGGGGACAGGGCATTCACAGATACGCAGTATTTT. This gives the protein CASSLGDRAFTDTQYF.

V is TRBV5-1 and J is TRBJ1-5; a possible D gene is TRBD1 (5 bases). Trimming left V 1 base short and J 4 bases short, with 9 bases between. Germline V gives CDR1 SGHRS, CDR2 YFSETQ. The CDR3 sequence is 14 residues long. Here the CDR3 DNA reads TGCGCCAGCAGCTTGAATGGGGCAAATCAGCCCCAGCATTTT. It codes for CASSLNGANQPQHF.

The rearrangement uses TRBV5-1 and TRBJ1-6, with 7 positions matching TRBD1. The J segment lost 5 bases and the V segment lost 4 bases, leaving 15 bases of the junction unmatched. This CDR3 region has 18 residues. The germline gives CDR1 SGHRS, CDR2 YFSETQ. CDR3 region: CASSTYGTAVPNNSPLHF. The CDR3 nucleotides read TGCGCCAGCAGCACCTATGGGACAGCAGTACCCAATAATTCACCCCTCCACTTT.

This clone was seen a single time. This chain connects TRBV7-2 to TRBJ1-1; possible D gene TRBD1, 5 bases. The V end lost 1 base, the J end lost 1 base, and 10 bases lay between the germline ends. There are 15 residues in the CDR3. Germline CDR1 SGHTA, CDR2 FQGNSA. CDR3 protein: CASSLDLGGNTEAFF. Written as DNA, the CDR3 is TGTGCCAGCAGCTTAGATCTGGGGGGGAACACTGAAGCTTTCTTT.

The V and J genes are TRBV25-1 and TRBJ2-7; D not resolved. This CDR3 region has 12 residues. Trimming removed 1 base at V and 2 bases at J, with 3 bases between. The germline V gene has CDR1 MGHDK and CDR2 SYGVNS. CDR3 DNA sequence: TGTGCCAGCAGTGAATCTCCCTACGAGCAGTACTTC. Its protein product is CASSESPYEQYF.

The J gene is TRBJ2-7, the V gene TRBV5-1, with TRBD2 matching over 9 bases. The CDR3 extends over 17 amino acids. The germline gives CDR1 SGHRS, CDR2 YFSETQ. Trimming removed 2 bases from V and 1 base from J; junction bases left unmatched: 10. Written as DNA, the CDR3 is TGCGCCAGCAGCTTAAGAGCGGGGGGATTCCGATCCTACGAGCAGTACTTC. Translating gives CASSLRAGGFRSYEQYF.

The chain joins TRBV18 to TRBJ1-5, with D possibly matching TRBD1 (6 bases). CDR3 size: 16 residues. The germline V gene has CDR1 KGHSH and CDR2 LQKENI. Trimming took 1 base from V and 5 from J, leaving 15 bases between them. Written as DNA, the CDR3 is TGTGCCAGCTCACCACTGGCTGGGGGCGGTGATCAGCCCCAGCATTTT. Its protein product is CASSPLAGGGDQPQHF.